The present entry profiles one T cell receptor beta chain with its context. Its specificity is unknown. V dropped 1 base and J dropped 1 base, with 7 bases sitting between them. CDR3 size: 14 residues. The V gene's germline CDR1 is SGHNT and CDR2 YENEEA. This sample is part of a study of OX40 agonist ivuxolimab in advanced cancers. Overall study context: Antecedent anti-PD-1, anti-PD-L1 or anti-CTLA-4 therapy was permissible, with 35% to 40% having received some. Study outcomes and limitations: Circulating CD4+ and CD8+ T cells showed clonal expansion by week 6 at 0.1 to 3.0 mg/kg. Expanded clones tended on average to be more numerous among CD8+ T cells than CD4+. Clonal expansion among partial responders at 0.1-3.0 mg/kg ranked near the lowest.

Here immunoSEQ multiplex PCR was the method, and the copy in TCRdb shows in-frame clones only, minus some. The sample holds 50,000 or so clones, 70% to 90% seen once. The clonotype originates from an adult with an advanced solid tumor such as melanoma, head and neck, liver or kidney cancer. The material was CD4+ or CD8+ T cells sorted from blood, obtained in a trial of the OX40 agonist ivuxolimab. The chain joins TRBV11-3 to TRBJ2-5, with D hard to call. CDR3 coding DNA: TGTGCCAGCAGCTTAGCTGTCTTCCAAGAGACCCAGTACTTC. Its translation: CASSLAVFQETQYF.